A selection of T cell receptor beta chains follows, all from one sample in a study of blood T cell repertoires in COVID-19. The table came from immunoSEQ multiplex PCR; TCRdb's copy has only in-frame clones and leaves some out. Among about 270,000 clones, about nine tenths were seen once, and the ten largest hold 1.5% to 2%. The sample comprised peripheral blood. The receptors stem from a woman aged 55-70 years who had recovered from COVID-19. The CDR3 runs from the conserved cysteine through the conserved F or W. A D gene is named only where the DNA matches it firmly. For some rows the clone size is stated as once, few or many, or as a class when expanded; others skip it.

abundance	j_gene	d_gene	v_gene	CDR3aa	CDR3nt
few	TRBJ2-1	TRBD1	TRBV2	CASTRDRNNEQFF	TGTGCCAGCACCAGGGACAGAAACAATGAGCAGTTCTTC
once	TRBJ1-6	TRBD1	TRBV18	CASSQGQGSSYNSPLHF	TGTGCCAGCTCACAAGGACAGGGGAGCTCCTATAATTCACCCCTCCACTTT
once	TRBJ1-3	TRBD1	TRBV5-1	CASSSQGAGNTIYF	TGCGCCAGCAGCTCACAGGGGGCTGGAAACACCATATATTTT
NA	TRBJ1-1	NA	TRBV5-5	CASSLIGLQGFSFVAFF	TGTGCCAGCAGCTTGATAGGCTTGCAGGGATTTTCTTTTGTAGCTTTCTTT
few	TRBJ2-1	TRBD2	TRBV28	CASILGGSSYNEQFF	TGTGCCAGCATCCTCGGGGGGAGCTCCTACAATGAGCAGTTCTTC
NA	TRBJ2-7	TRBD1	TRBV4-1	CASSQPDRPYYEQYF	TGCGCCAGCAGCCAACCGGACAGGCCGTACTACGAGCAGTACTTC
NA	TRBJ2-7	TRBD2	TRBV19	CASRPSGSYEQYF	TGTGCCAGTAGGCCTAGCGGCTCCTACGAGCAGTACTTC
NA	TRBJ2-5	TRBD2	TRBV6-5	CASSWGLAGGMETQYF	TGTGCCAGCAGTTGGGGACTAGCGGGGGGGATGGAGACCCAGTACTTC
NA	TRBJ1-4	NA	TRBV6-5	CASSHSGERGEKLFF	TGTGCCAGCAGTCATTCAGGGGAGCGTGGTGAAAAACTGTTTTTT
few	TRBJ2-2	TRBD2	TRBV27	CASSIRTSGGANTGELFF	TGTGCCAGCAGTATCCGGACTAGCGGGGGGGCGAACACCGGGGAGCTGTTTTTT
NA	TRBJ2-7	TRBD1	TRBV24-1	CATSDTGDLGYEQYF	TGTGCCACCAGTGATACAGGGGATTTGGGCTACGAGCAGTACTTC
NA	TRBJ2-2	NA	TRBV7-3	CASSLLLFTGELFF	TGTGCCAGCAGCCTCCTTTTGTTCACCGGGGAGCTGTTTTTT
once	TRBJ2-7	TRBD1	TRBV18	CASSRQGYEQYF	TGTGCCAGCTCACGACAGGGCTACGAGCAGTACTTC
NA	TRBJ2-7	NA	TRBV3-1/TRBV3-2	CASSHQARWDEQYF	TGTGCCAGCAGCCACCAGGCCCGGTGGGACGAGCAGTACTTC
NA	TRBJ1-4	NA	TRBV19	CASKGTNEKLFF	TGTGCCAGTAAGGGGACTAATGAAAAACTGTTTTTT
NA	TRBJ2-7	NA	TRBV7-2	CASSLTVGEQYF	TGTGCCAGCAGCTTGACAGTGGGCGAGCAGTACTTC
NA	TRBJ2-2	NA	TRBV3-1/TRBV3-2	CASSQEAGASTGELFF	TGTGCCAGCAGCCAAGAAGCAGGGGCTAGCACCGGGGAGCTGTTTTTT
NA	TRBJ2-1	NA	TRBV19	CASSDRDTRLF	TGTGCCAGTAGTGACCGGGACACCCGCCTCTTC
NA	TRBJ2-3	NA	TRBV13	CASSFLGRLRTDTQYF	TGTGCCAGCAGCTTTCTGGGGCGCCTCCGCACAGATACGCAGTATTTT
NA	TRBJ2-1	TRBD1	TRBV2	CASSHGQEGTNEQFF	TGTGCCAGCAGCCACGGACAGGAAGGCACCAATGAGCAGTTCTTC
NA	TRBJ1-4	TRBD1	TRBV5-1	CASTQTGLNEKLFF	TGCGCCAGCACCCAGACAGGGTTAAATGAAAAACTGTTTTTT
NA	TRBJ2-5	NA	TRBV3-1/TRBV3-2	CASSPGEAQETQYF	TGTGCCAGCAGCCCGGGTGAGGCCCAAGAGACCCAGTACTTC
NA	TRBJ2-5	TRBD1	TRBV6-5	CASSWDRRSETQYF	TGTGCCAGCAGTTGGGACAGAAGATCGGAGACCCAGTACTTC
NA	TRBJ1-6	NA	TRBV3-1/TRBV3-2	CASSPLPNSPLHF	TGTGCCAGCAGCCCCCTCCCTAATTCACCCCTCCACTTT
NA	TRBJ2-5	NA	TRBV12-3/TRBV12-4	CASSLRETQYF	TGTGCCAGCAGTTTGAGGGAGACCCAGTACTTC
NA	TRBJ2-1	NA	TRBV14	CASSQDRSEQFF	TGTGCCAGCAGCCAAGATAGGAGTGAGCAGTTCTTC
NA	TRBJ2-3	NA	TRBV11-2	CASSPVDTQYF	TGTGCCAGCAGCCCGGTCGATACGCAGTATTTT
NA	TRBJ2-2	TRBD1	TRBV3-1/TRBV3-2	CASSHFRDRGITGELFF	TGTGCCAGCAGCCACTTCAGGGACAGGGGAATCACCGGGGAGCTGTTTTTT
few	TRBJ2-7	TRBD2	TRBV7-2	CASSLIGGGRREQYF	TGTGCCAGCAGCTTAATCGGGGGGGGCCGGAGGGAGCAGTACTTC
NA	TRBJ1-5	TRBD1	TRBV28	CASSLSRDRVFNQPQHF	TGTGCCAGCAGTTTAAGCCGGGACAGGGTATTCAATCAGCCCCAGCATTTT
few	TRBJ1-1	TRBD1	TRBV18	CASSLAPDRGAAFF	TGTGCCAGCTCACTAGCGCCCGACAGGGGAGCAGCTTTCTTT
NA	TRBJ2-5	TRBD2	TRBV6-5	CASSYSGGRETQYF	TGTGCCAGCAGTTATTCGGGGGGTCGAGAGACCCAGTACTTC
NA	TRBJ2-2	TRBD2	TRBV27	CASRPGLAGIPNTGELFF	TGTGCCAGCAGACCGGGACTAGCGGGGATTCCGAACACCGGGGAGCTGTTTTTT
NA	TRBJ1-5	TRBD1	TRBV15	CATTAGGTGLNQPQHF	TGTGCCACCACCGCGGGTGGGACAGGGCTCAATCAGCCCCAGCATTTT
once	TRBJ2-5	NA	TRBV5-1	CASSYSETQYF	TGCGCCAGCAGCTACTCGGAGACCCAGTACTTC
NA	TRBJ1-3	NA	TRBV29-1	CSAVRTGPSGNTIYF	TGCAGCGCTGTCCGAACAGGGCCCTCTGGAAACACCATATATTTT
NA	TRBJ2-5	NA	TRBV4-3	CASSQEGRGFETQYF	TGCGCCAGCAGCCAAGAGGGCAGGGGCTTTGAGACCCAGTACTTC
once	TRBJ2-5	TRBD2	TRBV3-1/TRBV3-2	CASSLRTSGVPQETQYF	TGTGCCAGCAGCTTGCGGACTAGCGGGGTACCTCAAGAGACCCAGTACTTC
NA	TRBJ1-6	NA	TRBV5-6	CASSLSGDEYSPLHF	TGTGCCAGCAGCTTGTCAGGGGATGAGTATTCACCCCTCCACTTT
once	TRBJ2-1	TRBD1	TRBV15	CATSIRTGGNEQFF	TGTGCCACCAGCATTAGGACAGGGGGCAATGAGCAGTTCTTC
NA	TRBJ1-1	TRBD1	TRBV29-1	CSGGTGTNTEAFF	TGCAGCGGGGGGACAGGGACGAACACTGAAGCTTTCTTT
NA	TRBJ2-2	NA	TRBV4-3	CASSQSPSSGTGELFF	TGCGCCAGCAGCCAATCCCCATCGTCCGGGACCGGGGAGCTGTTTTTT
NA	TRBJ1-2	TRBD1	TRBV3-1/TRBV3-2	CASSSLRILGQRYGYTF	TGTGCCAGCAGCTCACTCCGCATCCTGGGACAGAGGTATGGCTACACCTTC
NA	TRBJ2-5	NA	TRBV9	CASSINPGEETQYF	TGTGCCAGCAGTATCAATCCGGGGGAGGAGACCCAGTACTTC
NA	TRBJ1-6	NA	TRBV19	CASSIDRTTYSPLHF	TGTGCCAGTAGTATAGATCGAACGACTTATTCACCCCTCCACTTT
NA	TRBJ1-4	NA	TRBV5-1	CASAPQGPDEKLFF	TGCGCCAGCGCCCCCCAGGGGCCTGATGAAAAACTGTTTTTT